The 24 T cell receptor beta chains presented below share a single source sample, sequenced in a study of cytomegalovirus exposure and HLA in healthy donors. 13 Jbeta primers and 60 Vbeta primers were used for the PCR. TCRdb's copy holds only in-frame clones and misses some; the assay was immunoSEQ multiplex PCR. The sample records around 100,000 clones, approximately 80% being singletons. Sequencing was carried out using PBMCs. These receptors were taken from a female donor in good health and CMV-seropositive.

This sequence joins TRBV9 and TRBJ2-1; D might be TRBD2 (5 bases). Germline assignment: CDR1 SGDLS and CDR2 YYNGEE. V lost 4 bases and J lost 0, with 14 bases in between. This CDR3 is built from 16 residues. The CDR3 here is CASSLHARGSYNEQFF. DNA of the CDR3: TGTGCCAGCAGCCTACACGCCCGGGGCTCCTACAATGAGCAGTTCTTC. The whole variable domain, remainder taken from reference TRBV9 and TRBJ2-1, is DSGVTQTPKHLITATGQRVTLRCSPRSGDLSVYWYQQSLDQGLQFLIQYYNGEERAKGNILERFSAQQFPDLHSELNLSSLELGDSALYFCASSLHARGSYNEQFFGPGTRLTVL.

The rearrangement uses TRBV4-3 and TRBJ2-3; D is ambiguous. This CDR3 spans 16 amino acids. V was cut by 4 bases and J by 0 bases, with 14 bases left in between. Germline V gene sequence: CDR1 LGHNA, CDR2 YSLEER. DNA for the CDR3: TGCGCCAGCAGCCCCCACTACCCCTCTAGCACAGATACGCAGTATTTT. It specifies CASSPHYPSSTDTQYF.

For this clone: At one of its ends the junction is not consistent with the germline gene, which may arise from a read error. This chain uses TRBV27 with TRBJ2-6; tentative D call: TRBD1 (7 bases). The CDR3 runs 15 residues. CDR1 is MNHEY and CDR2 is SMNVEV in the germline V gene (reference sequence). The CDR3 region is CASSSEGAGANGLTF. Written as DNA, the CDR3 is TGTGCCAGCAGTTCGGAGGGGGCTGGGGCCAACGGCCTGACTTTC.

The V and J genes are TRBV19 and TRBJ1-5; possible D gene TRBD1, 5 bases. The CDR3 sequence is 14 residues long. Looked up from germline, CDR1 is LNHDA and CDR2 is SQIVND (reference sequence). Trimming pared 0 bases from V and 6 bases from J, leaving 9 bases between. For the CDR3, the DNA is TGTGCCAGTAGTATAGACTTGGGACTTCAGCCCCAGCATTTT. This gives the protein CASSIDLGLQPQHF.

V and J are TRBV29-1 and TRBJ2-2, with a tentative D call TRBD2 (7 bases). The CDR3 is 15 residues long. Trimming removed 6 bases at V and 0 bases at J, with 14 bases between. Germline V gene data show CDR1 as SQVTM and CDR2 as ANQGSEA. The CDR3 region is CSVVPGGPNTGELFF. The CDR3 DNA is TGCAGCGTCGTCCCGGGGGGCCCGAACACCGGGGAGCTGTTTTTT.

The J gene is TRBJ2-5, the V gene TRBV27; tentative D call: TRBD2 (5 bases). Germline V gives CDR1 MNHEY, CDR2 SMNVEV (reference sequence). Trimming stripped 6 bases from V and 4 bases from J, with 18 bases between. The length of the CDR3 is 15 residues. CDR3 sequence reads: CASRAWGDSAETQYF. The CDR3 DNA reads TGTGCCAGCAGAGCGTGGGGTGATAGCGCAGAGACCCAGTACTTC.

The CDR3 here is CATYPYRAFYNEQFF. The DNA of the CDR3 is TGTGCCACCTATCCCTACAGGGCATTCTACAATGAGCAGTTCTTC. V is TRBV15 and J is TRBJ2-1; the D gene is possibly TRBD1 (6 bases). The CDR3 contains 15 residues. The germline V and J ends were trimmed by 8 bases and 3 bases, with 17 bases remaining between them. CDR1 and CDR2 (germline): LNHNV, YYDKDF (reference sequence). The full variable domain, with the rest looked up from reference TRBV15 and TRBJ2-1, is DAMVIQNPRYQVTQFGKPVTLSCSQTLNHNVMYWYQQKSSQAPKLLFHYYDKDFNNEADTPDNFQSRRPNTSFCFLDIRSPGLGDTAMYLCATYPYRAFYNEQFFGPGTRLTVL.

The J gene is TRBJ1-2, the V gene TRBV9; 9 bases match TRBD1. Unmatched junction bases numbered 8, after V lost 3 bases and J lost 5 bases. The CDR3 length is 15 residues. The germline V gene encodes CDR1 SGDLS and CDR2 YYNGEE. CDR3 amino acids: CASSGRGQGRYGYTF. CDR3 in DNA: TGTGCCAGCAGCGGTCGGGGACAGGGAAGATATGGCTACACCTTC.

J is TRBJ2-1 and V is TRBV29-1; 9 nucleotides match TRBD2. The CDR3 has 14 amino acids. Germline lookup yields CDR1 SQVTM and CDR2 ANQGSEA. V lost 4 bases and J lost 5; bases outside the gene matches: 6. The CDR3 bases are TGCAGCGTTGGCGCCCGACTAGCGGACAATGAGCAGTTCTTC. Protein sequence: CSVGARLADNEQFF.

Only one count was recorded for this clone. The chain couples TRBV10-3 to TRBJ1-6; 7 nucleotides agree with TRBD1. J was trimmed by 6 bases and V by 4 bases; bases with no gene match: 3. This CDR3 is built from 14 residues. Germline CDR1 and CDR2: ENHRY and SYGVKD. The CDR3, as DNA: TGTGCCATCAGTGTGGGGGACAGTAATTCACCCCTCCACTTT. It translates to CAISVGDSNSPLHF.

This chain joins TRBV5-1 and TRBJ2-5; D is perhaps TRBD2 (6 bases). V shed 7 bases and J shed 4 bases, with 20 bases lying between them. There are 15 residues in the CDR3. The V gene's germline CDR1 is SGHRS and CDR2 YFSETQ. In DNA, the CDR3 is TGCGCCAGCTCTCCCTCTCCCTTGGGGGGAGAGACCCAGTACTTC. Amino acids: CASSPSPLGGETQYF.

This sequence joins TRBV6-1 and TRBJ1-6; 9 bases line up with TRBD1. J lost 8 bases, V lost 3 bases, and 2 bases had no gene match. Germline V gene sequence: CDR1 MNHNS, CDR2 SASEGT. The CDR3 covers 14 residues. CDR3 loop: CASSEDRGYSPLHF. For the CDR3, the DNA is TGTGCCAGCAGTGAGGACAGGGGTTATTCACCCCTCCACTTT.

This chain joins TRBV12-5 and TRBJ1-5; weak D call: TRBD1 (6 bases). There are 17 residues in the CDR3. CDR1 and CDR2 (germline): LGHNT, FRNRAP. Trimming took off 0 bases at V and 4 bases at J, with 16 bases between the two ends. CDR3 DNA: TGTGCTAGTGGTTTGGTTTCCACCGGGACAAGGAATCAGCCCCAGCATTTT. Its protein product is CASGLVSTGTRNQPQHF.

V usage is TRBV2 and J usage is TRBJ2-2; 10 bases map to TRBD2. There are 16 residues in the CDR3. Germline values: CDR1 SNHLY, CDR2 FYNNEI. V dropped 6 bases and J dropped 5; count of bases not matched to a gene: 9. The CDR3 loop is CASSIKRGGRTGELFF. CDR3 nucleotides: TGTGCCAGCAGCATTAAGCGGGGGGGCCGGACCGGGGAGCTGTTTTTT.

This clone was recorded a few times. The V gene is TRBV21-1, the J gene TRBJ2-4; TRBD1 reflects the table's D call only, with no check against the DNA. TRBV21-1 is termed a pseudogene. The CDR3 is 20 amino acids. The CDR3 DNA is TGTGCCAGCAGCAGACGGACAGGGGATACTGTCCCGCTAGCCAAAAACAGTCAGTACTTC. It codes for CASSRRTGDTVPLAKNSQYF.

The chain is built from TRBV13 and TRBJ2-2; 12 nucleotides match TRBD2. J gave up 5 bases and V 4 bases, and 11 bases lay outside the gene matches. The CDR3 has 18 residues. Germline V CDR1 and CDR2: PRHDT, FYEKMQ (reference sequence). CDR3 bases: TGTGCCAGCAGCTCCAACCTAGCGGGGGGGCTAAGAACCGGGGAGCTGTTTTTT. The encoded protein is CASSSNLAGGLRTGELFF.

This chain links TRBV7-2 with TRBJ1-2; the match to TRBD1 covers 9 bases. Germline V gene sequence: CDR1 SGHTA, CDR2 FQGNSA. Trimming at V came to 0 bases and at J to 4 bases, leaving 6 bases not matched to a gene. This CDR3 spans 16 amino acids. CDR3 in DNA: TGTGCCAGCAGCTTAGCCCCGGGGGACAGGGCCTATGGCTACACCTTC. The encoded protein is CASSLAPGDRAYGYTF.

In the case of this clone: One junction end does not reproduce the germline sequence, and a read error may be involved. The CDR3 here is CASSPGRSGANGLTF. Here the CDR3 DNA reads TGTGCCAGCAGCCCGGGTCGCTCTGGGGCCAACGGCCTGACTTTC. The rearrangement uses TRBV5-6 and TRBJ2-6, with D possibly TRBD1 on 5 matching bases. This CDR3 is built from 15 residues. From germline, CDR1 is SGHDT and CDR2 YYEEEE.

The V gene is TRBV9, the J gene TRBJ1-2; the D is unclear. The germline V gene has CDR1 SGDLS and CDR2 YYNGEE. This CDR3 comprises 15 residues. The V and J ends lost 3 bases and 4 bases respectively, with 16 bases between them. The CDR3 loop is CASSATDTEIYGYTF. CDR3 sequence (DNA): TGTGCCAGCAGCGCCACCGATACAGAGATCTATGGCTACACCTTC.

The genes are TRBV4-3 and TRBJ1-2; 7 nucleotides match TRBD1. With V trimmed by 1 base and J by 7 bases, 12 bases remained unmatched. CDR1 and CDR2 (germline): LGHNA, YSLEER. The CDR3 totals 16 residues. CDR3: CASSQGGGQAYFGYTF. The CDR3 nucleotides are TGCGCCAGCAGCCAAGGGGGTGGACAGGCCTATTTTGGCTACACCTTC.

The chain recombines TRBV2 with TRBJ1-2; TRBD1 matches at 10 bases. The V segment lost 4 bases and the J segment 4 bases; nucleotides outside the gene matches: 3. The CDR3 has 14 residues. Germline V lookup: CDR1 SNHLY, CDR2 FYNNEI. CDR3 amino acids: CASSGRDRGYGYTF. The DNA of the CDR3 is TGTGCCAGCAGTGGCCGGGACAGGGGCTATGGCTACACCTTC.

This clone was observed a single time. J is TRBJ2-1 and V is TRBV19; TRBD2 aligns across 7 bases. V dropped 2 bases and J dropped 4; count of bases not matched to a gene: 5. The V gene's germline CDR1 is LNHDA and CDR2 SQIVND (reference sequence). CDR3 length equals 15 residues. The CDR3 loop reads CASSIRSSGYNEQFF. CDR3 nucleotides: TGTGCCAGTAGTATACGGTCTAGCGGATACAATGAGCAGTTCTTC. Using reference TRBV19 and TRBJ2-1 for the parts outside the CDR3, the full variable domain is DGGITQSPKYLFRKEGQNVTLSCEQNLNHDAMYWYRQDPGQGLRLIYYSQIVNDFQKGDIAEGYSVSREKKESFPLTVTSAQKNPTAFYLCASSIRSSGYNEQFFGPGTRLTVL.

The CDR3 region has the DNA TGTGCCAGCAGCCTAATCTCACGACAGGGAAGTGAAAAACTGTTTTTT. Encoded protein: CASSLISRQGSEKLFF. The rearrangement joins TRBV14 to TRBJ1-4; the match to TRBD1 covers 7 bases. The length of the CDR3 is 16 residues. J was trimmed by 7 bases and V by 4 bases; bases with no gene match: 12. The germline V gene has CDR1 SGHDN and CDR2 FVKESK.

The genes are TRBV27 and TRBJ2-5, with 8 positions matching TRBD1. The CDR3 spans 16 residues. V lost 2 bases, J lost 4 bases, and 9 bases stayed unmatched. In germline, CDR1 is MNHEY, CDR2 SMNVEV (reference sequence). The CDR3 loop is CASSLNLLDRVETQYF. The CDR3 region has the DNA TGTGCCAGCAGTTTAAATCTCCTGGACAGGGTAGAGACCCAGTACTTC.